This T cell receptor beta chain was identified in a study of STAT5B mutations in CD4+ large granular lymphocyte leukemia. TCRdb's copy holds only in-frame clones and misses some; the assay was immunoSEQ multiplex PCR. The profile covers some 500 clones, with roughly 65% appearing a single time and roughly 80% taken by the ten largest. The germline CDR1 and CDR2 sequences are SGHRS and YFSETQ. The CDR3 is 13 amino acids. V gave up 2 bases and J gave up 6 bases; unmatched junction bases: 2. The sample was PBMCs. This sequence originates from a woman aged 50 to 65 with CD4+ T-cell large granular lymphocyte leukemia. The chain recombines TRBV5-1 with TRBJ2-1; 7 bases align to TRBD1. The CDR3 loop is CASSFPGGNEQFF. CDR3 nucleotides: TGCGCCAGCAGCTTCCCAGGGGGCAATGAGCAGTTCTTC.